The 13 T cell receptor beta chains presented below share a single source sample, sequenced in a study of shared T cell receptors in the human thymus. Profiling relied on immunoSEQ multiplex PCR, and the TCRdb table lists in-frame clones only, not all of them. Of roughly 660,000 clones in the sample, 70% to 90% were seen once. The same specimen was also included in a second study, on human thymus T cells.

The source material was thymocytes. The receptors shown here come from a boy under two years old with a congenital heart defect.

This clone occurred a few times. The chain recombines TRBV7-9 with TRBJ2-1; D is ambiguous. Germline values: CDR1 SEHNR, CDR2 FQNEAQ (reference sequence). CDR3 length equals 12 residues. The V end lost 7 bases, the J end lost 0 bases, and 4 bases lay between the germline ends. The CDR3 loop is CASKSSYNEQFF. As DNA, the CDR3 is TGTGCCAGCAAGAGCTCCTACAATGAGCAGTTCTTC.

Here the CDR3 reads CASSLPQGNLNTGELFF. The CDR3 bases are TGTGCCAGCAGCTTACCCCAGGGGAATCTGAACACCGGGGAGCTGTTTTTT. The chain carries TRBV7-9 and TRBJ2-2, with a weak D call TRBD1 (6 bases). In germline, CDR1 is SEHNR, CDR2 FQNEAQ (reference sequence). The CDR3 consists of 17 residues. V lost 2 bases, J lost 1 base, and 14 bases lay in between.

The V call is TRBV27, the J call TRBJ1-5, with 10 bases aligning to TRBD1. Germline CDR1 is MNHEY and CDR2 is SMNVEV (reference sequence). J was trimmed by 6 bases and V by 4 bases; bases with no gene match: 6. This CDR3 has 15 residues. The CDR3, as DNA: TGTGCCAGCAGTTCCGGGACAGGGGTACGTCAGCCCCAGCATTTT. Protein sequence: CASSSGTGVRQPQHF.

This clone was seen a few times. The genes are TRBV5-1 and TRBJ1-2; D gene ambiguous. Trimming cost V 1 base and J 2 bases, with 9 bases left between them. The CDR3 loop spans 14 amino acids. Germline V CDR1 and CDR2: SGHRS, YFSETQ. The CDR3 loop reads CASSLRSGNYGYTF. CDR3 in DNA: TGCGCCAGCAGCTTGAGGTCAGGAAACTATGGCTACACCTTC. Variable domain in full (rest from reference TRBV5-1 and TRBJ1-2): KAGVTQTPRYLIKTRGQQVTLSCSPISGHRSVSWYQQTPGQGLQFLFEYFSETQRNKGNFPGRFSGRQFSNSRSEMNVSTLELGDSALYLCASSLRSGNYGYTFGSGTRLTVV.

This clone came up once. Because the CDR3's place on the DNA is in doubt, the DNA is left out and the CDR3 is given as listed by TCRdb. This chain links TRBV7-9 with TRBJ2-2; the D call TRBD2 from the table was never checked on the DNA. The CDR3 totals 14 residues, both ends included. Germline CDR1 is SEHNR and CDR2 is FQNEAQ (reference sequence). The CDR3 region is CASSFQLRAGELFF.

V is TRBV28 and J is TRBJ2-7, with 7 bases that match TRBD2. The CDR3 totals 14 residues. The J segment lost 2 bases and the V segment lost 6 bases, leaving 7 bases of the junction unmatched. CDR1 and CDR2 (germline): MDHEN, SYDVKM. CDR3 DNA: TGTGCCAGCAGGGAGCGGGGAAGGGCCTACGAGCAGTACTTC. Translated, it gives CASRERGRAYEQYF.

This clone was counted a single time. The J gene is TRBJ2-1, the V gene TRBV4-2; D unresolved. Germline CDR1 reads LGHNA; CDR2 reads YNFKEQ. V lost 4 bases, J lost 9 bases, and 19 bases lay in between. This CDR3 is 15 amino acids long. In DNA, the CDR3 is TGTGCCAGCAGCCCGACGGAAATTAGGCCTAGTGAGCAGTTCTTC. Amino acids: CASSPTEIRPSEQFF.

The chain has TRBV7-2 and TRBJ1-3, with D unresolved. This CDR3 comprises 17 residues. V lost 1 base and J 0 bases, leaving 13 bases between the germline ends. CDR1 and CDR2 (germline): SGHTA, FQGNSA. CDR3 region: CASSLGGAGHSGNTIYF. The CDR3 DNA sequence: TGTGCCAGCAGCTTAGGGGGAGCCGGGCACTCTGGAAACACCATATATTTT.

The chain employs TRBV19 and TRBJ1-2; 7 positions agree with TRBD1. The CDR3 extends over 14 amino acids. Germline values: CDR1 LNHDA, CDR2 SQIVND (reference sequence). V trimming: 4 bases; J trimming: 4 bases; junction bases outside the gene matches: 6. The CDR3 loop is CASSSPGGFYGYTF. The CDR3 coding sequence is TGTGCCAGTAGTAGCCCAGGGGGGTTCTATGGCTACACCTTC.

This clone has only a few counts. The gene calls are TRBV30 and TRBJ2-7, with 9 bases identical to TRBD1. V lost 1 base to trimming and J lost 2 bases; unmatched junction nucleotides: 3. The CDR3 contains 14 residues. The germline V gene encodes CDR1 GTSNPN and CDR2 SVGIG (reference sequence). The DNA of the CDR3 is TGTGCCTGGAGTGGGGGACAGGGTGCCTACGAGCAGTACTTC. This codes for CAWSGGQGAYEQYF.

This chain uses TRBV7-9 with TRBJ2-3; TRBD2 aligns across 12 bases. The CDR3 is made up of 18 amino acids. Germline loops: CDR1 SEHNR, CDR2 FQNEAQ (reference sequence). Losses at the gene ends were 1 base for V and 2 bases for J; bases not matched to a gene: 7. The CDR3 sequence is CASSLGQLAGGNTDTQYF. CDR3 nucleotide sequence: TGTGCCAGCAGCTTAGGCCAACTAGCGGGAGGCAACACAGATACGCAGTATTTT.

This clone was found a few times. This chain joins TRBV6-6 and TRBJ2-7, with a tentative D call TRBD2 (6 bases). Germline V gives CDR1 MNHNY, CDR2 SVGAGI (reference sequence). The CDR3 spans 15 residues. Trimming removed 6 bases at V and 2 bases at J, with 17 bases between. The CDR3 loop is CASRLGTAKTYEQYF. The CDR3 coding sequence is TGTGCCAGCAGGCTAGGGACTGCGAAAACCTACGAGCAGTACTTC.

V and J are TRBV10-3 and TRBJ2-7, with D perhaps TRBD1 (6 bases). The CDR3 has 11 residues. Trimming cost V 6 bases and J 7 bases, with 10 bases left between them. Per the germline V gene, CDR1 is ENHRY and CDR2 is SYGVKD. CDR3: CAISLGGEQYF. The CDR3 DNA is TGTGCCATCAGCCTAGGGGGAGAGCAGTACTTC.